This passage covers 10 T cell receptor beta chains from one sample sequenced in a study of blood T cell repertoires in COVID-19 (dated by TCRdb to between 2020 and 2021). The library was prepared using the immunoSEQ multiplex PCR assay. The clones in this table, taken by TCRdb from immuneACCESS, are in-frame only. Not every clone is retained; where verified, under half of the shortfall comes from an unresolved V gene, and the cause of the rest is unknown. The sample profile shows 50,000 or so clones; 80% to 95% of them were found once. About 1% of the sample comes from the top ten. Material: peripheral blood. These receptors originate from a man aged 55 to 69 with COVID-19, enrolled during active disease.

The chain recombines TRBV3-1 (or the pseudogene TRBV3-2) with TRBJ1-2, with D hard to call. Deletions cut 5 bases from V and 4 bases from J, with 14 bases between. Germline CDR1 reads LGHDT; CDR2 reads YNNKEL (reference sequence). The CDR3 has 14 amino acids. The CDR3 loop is CASSKGPGGYGYTF. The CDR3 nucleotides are TGTGCCAGCAGCAAAGGACCGGGAGGCTATGGCTACACCTTC.

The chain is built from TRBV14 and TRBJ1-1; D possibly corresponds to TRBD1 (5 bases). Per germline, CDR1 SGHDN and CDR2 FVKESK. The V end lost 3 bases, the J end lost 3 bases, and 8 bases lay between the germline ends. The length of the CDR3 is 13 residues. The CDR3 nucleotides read TGTGCCAGCAGCCATCAGGGTTACACTGAAGCTTTCTTT. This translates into CASSHQGYTEAFF.

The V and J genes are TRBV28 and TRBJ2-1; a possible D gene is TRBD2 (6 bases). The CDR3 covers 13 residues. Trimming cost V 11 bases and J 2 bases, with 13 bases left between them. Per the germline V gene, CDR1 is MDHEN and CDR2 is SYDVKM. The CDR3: CASCGDPYNEQFF. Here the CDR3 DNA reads TGTGCCTCGTGCGGGGACCCCTACAATGAGCAGTTCTTC.

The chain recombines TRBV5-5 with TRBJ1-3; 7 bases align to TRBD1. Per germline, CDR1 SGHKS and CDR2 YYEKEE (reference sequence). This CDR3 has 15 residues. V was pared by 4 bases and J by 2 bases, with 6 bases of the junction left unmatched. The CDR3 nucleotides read TGTGCCAGCAGCCTCTTAGACAGGGCTGGAAACACCATATATTTT. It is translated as CASSLLDRAGNTIYF.

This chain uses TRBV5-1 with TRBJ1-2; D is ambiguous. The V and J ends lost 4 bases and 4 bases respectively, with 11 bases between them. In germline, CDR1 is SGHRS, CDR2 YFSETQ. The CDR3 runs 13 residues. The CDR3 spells CASSPGNAYGYTF. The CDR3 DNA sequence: TGCGCCAGCAGCCCGGGTAATGCCTATGGCTACACCTTC.

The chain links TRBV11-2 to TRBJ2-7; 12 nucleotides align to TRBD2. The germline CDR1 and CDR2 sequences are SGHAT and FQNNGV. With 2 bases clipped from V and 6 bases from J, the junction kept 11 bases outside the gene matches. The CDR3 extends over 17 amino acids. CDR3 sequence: CASSLQLAGGSWGEQYF. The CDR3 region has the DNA TGTGCCAGCAGCTTACAACTAGCGGGAGGTTCATGGGGCGAGCAGTACTTC.

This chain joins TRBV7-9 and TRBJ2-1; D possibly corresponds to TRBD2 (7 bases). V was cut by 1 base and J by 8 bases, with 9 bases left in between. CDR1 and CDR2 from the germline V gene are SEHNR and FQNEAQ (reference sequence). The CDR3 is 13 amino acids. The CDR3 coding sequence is TGTGCCAGCAGCTTAGGAGGGGGGGATGAGCAGTTCTTC. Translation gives CASSLGGGDEQFF. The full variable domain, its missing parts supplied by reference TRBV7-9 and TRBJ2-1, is DTGVSQNPRHKITKRGQNVTFRCDPISEHNRLYWYRQTLGQGPEFLTYFQNEAQLEKSRLLSDRFSAERPKGSFSTLEIQRTEQGDSAMYLCASSLGGGDEQFFGPGTRLTVL.

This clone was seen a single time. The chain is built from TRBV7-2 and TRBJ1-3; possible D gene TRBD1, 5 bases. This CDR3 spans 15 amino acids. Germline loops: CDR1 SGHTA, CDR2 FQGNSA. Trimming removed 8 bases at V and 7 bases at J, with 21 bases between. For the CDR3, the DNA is TGTGCCAGCTCCAGCCGGGGGGGACGTGGGAACACCATATATTTT. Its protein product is CASSSRGGRGNTIYF.

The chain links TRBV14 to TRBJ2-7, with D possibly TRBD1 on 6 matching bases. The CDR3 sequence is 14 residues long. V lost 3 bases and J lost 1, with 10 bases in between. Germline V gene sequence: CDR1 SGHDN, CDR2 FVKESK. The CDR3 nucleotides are TGTGCCAGCAGCCATCACACAGGGTCCTACGAGCAGTACTTC. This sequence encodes CASSHHTGSYEQYF.

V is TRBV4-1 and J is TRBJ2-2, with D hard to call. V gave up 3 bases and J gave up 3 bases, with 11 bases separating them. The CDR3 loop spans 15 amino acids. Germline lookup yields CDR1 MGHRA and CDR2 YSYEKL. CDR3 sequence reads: CASSHDTSYTGELFF. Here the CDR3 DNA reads TGCGCCAGCAGCCACGACACCAGCTACACCGGGGAGCTGTTTTTT.